The clone carrying this T cell receptor beta chain was counted a single time. Antigen unknown. These data are taken from a study of T and B cells in COVID-19 patients. Whole-study results and caveats: Few blood samples existed from mildly ill patients during symptoms or early in severe cases.

Multiplex PCR with BIOMED2 TRB-A/B primer pools amplified TRB rearrangements. From the multiplex PCR reads, TCRdb called clonotypes with MiXCR, one entry per CDR3 protein. The table records roughly 1,200 distinct CDR3 sequences, roughly 29% of them present only once. From blood, about 250-500 ng of genomic DNA served as TRB template. This sequence originates from a human donor with active COVID-19. The sample taken for sequencing was blood.

CDR3 sequence: CASRLEGVASYEQYF. In DNA form, the CDR3 reads TGTGCCAGCAGACTAGAGGGAGTAGCCTCCTACGAGCAGTACTTC. The rearrangement joins TRBV13 to TRBJ2-7; D is perhaps TRBD2 (5 bases). Trimming shortened V by 6 bases and J by 0 bases, and 15 bases separated the two germline ends. The germline V gene encodes CDR1 PRHDT and CDR2 FYEKMQ (reference sequence). This CDR3 comprises 15 residues.